Sequencing of this T cell receptor (beta chain) was carried out in a study of metastatic and nonmetastatic thyroid tumors. Turning to the study itself: Repertoire comparisons spanned blood and tumor or nodule tissue from malignant and benign thyroid patients. General study points: Reportedly, malignant thyroid tumors had significantly higher TCR beta diversity than benign nodules, in blood and tumor.

Between the trimmed V and J ends, which lost 3 bases and 9 bases, there was a span of 15 bases. Germline-derived CDR1 and CDR2 are DFQATT and SNEGSKA (reference sequence). This CDR3 region has 13 residues. No patient received treatment before thyroid surgery. This clone ranks as medium-sized (0.01 to 0.1%). Its antigen is as yet unknown. Original analysis: Construction of a distant-metastasis classifier for papillary thyroid cancer relied on CDR3 differences across clinicopathological groups. TCRdb re-called the PCR reads with MiXCR. TCRdb's processing, not the study's, gives the V and J calls here. The table has roughly 5,700 clones, 30% seen once.

The clonotype comes from a female donor with papillary thyroid cancer or a benign thyroid nodule (not recorded which). Some clones in this sample may be carry-over from other donors' samples. Sequences were obtained from adjacent normal tissue. The V call is TRBV20-1, the J call TRBJ2-1; D ambiguous. CDR3 region: CSARVGGVSEQFF. The CDR3 DNA sequence: TGCAGTGCTAGGGTCGGTGGGGTAAGTGAGCAGTTCTTC.